These T cell receptor beta chains were read from a single sample in a study of response to subunit inactivated influenza vaccine. TCRdb processed the RT-PCR reads anew with MiXCR; each CDR3 protein has one entry. The data contain approximately 570,000 distinct CDR3 sequences, 6% to 9% of them singletons. Sequencing was performed on PBMCs from blood, taken less than 30 months after vaccination. The receptors stem from a man aged 50 to 69 who received an inactivated influenza vaccine. Both conserved end residues are part of each CDR3. D genes are given only for firm matches. Only some rows state a clone size, as once, few, many or a class for expanded clones.

TRBD1	few	TRBV6-1	TRBJ1-4	TGTGCCAGCAGGCGGACAGGGGGCGACTCAGTTGAAAAACTGTTTTTT	CASRRTGGDSVEKLFF
TRBD2	many	TRBV20-1	TRBJ2-5	TGCAGTGCTAGGGGGACTAGCGGGAAAGAGACCCAGTACTTC	CSARGTSGKETQYF
NA	few	TRBV20-1	TRBJ2-5	TGCAGTGCTACCCGGGACTCTCAAGAGACCCAGTACTTC	CSATRDSQETQYF
NA	NA	TRBV4-2	TRBJ1-1	TGTGCCAGCAGCCAAGAGCAGGTTAACACTGAAGCTTTCTTT	CASSQEQVNTEAFF
NA	many	TRBV5-4	TRBJ1-2	TGTGCCAGCAGCTTGTGGTCAGGGACCTTTAACTATGGCTACACCTTC	CASSLWSGTFNYGYTF
TRBD2	few	TRBV20-1	TRBJ2-7	TGCAGTGCTAGCTCCGGGACTAGCGTTTCCTACGAGCAGTACTTC	CSASSGTSVSYEQYF
TRBD2	NA	TRBV11-2	TRBJ2-7	TGTGCCAGCAGGTCGCCCGGACTAGCGATTTACGAGCAGTACTTC	CASRSPGLAIYEQYF
NA	NA	TRBV5-1	TRBJ2-1	TGCGCCAGCAGCCTGGCCGGGACATACTCTACAATGGAGCAGTTCTTC	CASSLAGTYSTMEQFF
NA	NA	TRBV5-6	TRBJ2-3	TGTGCCAGCAGCAGCCTAGTAACCTACACAGATACGCAGTATTTT	CASSSLVTYTDTQYF
NA	few	TRBV20-1	TRBJ2-1	TGCAGTGCTAGCGGGATCGGGTCACGCTCCTACAATGAGCAGTTCTTC	CSASGIGSRSYNEQFF
TRBD2	NA	TRBV7-6	TRBJ2-3	TGTGCCAGCAGCCGCCTAGCGGGAGGGCAAGATACGCAGTATTTT	CASSRLAGGQDTQYF
NA	many	TRBV28	TRBJ2-2	TGTGCCAGCACCCATCGGCGGACCGGGGAGCTGTTTTTT	CASTHRRTGELFF
TRBD2	NA	TRBV20-1	TRBJ2-3	TGCAGTGCTGGGAGCGGGGGGGGGGATACGCAGTATTTT	CSAGSGGGDTQYF
NA	NA	TRBV28	TRBJ2-3	TGTGCCAGCAGTTCCTACACCGGGACTTCCAAGGATACGCAGTATTTT	CASSSYTGTSKDTQYF
NA	many	TRBV29-1	TRBJ1-2	TGCAGCGTTACTAGGAGGGTCGGCGGCTACACCTTC	CSVTRRVGGYTF
NA	NA	TRBV5-1	TRBJ1-3	TGCGCCAGCAGCTTGGTATACGGAAACACCATATATTTT	CASSLVYGNTIYF
NA	few	TRBV5-1	TRBJ2-1	TGCGCCAGCAGCTCACTGGACAGACTCAATGAGCAGTTCTTC	CASSSLDRLNEQFF
NA	few	TRBV7-2	TRBJ2-2	TGTGCCAGCACCCGGACTTTCGACACCGGGGAGCTGTTTTTT	CASTRTFDTGELFF
TRBD2	few	TRBV7-2	TRBJ2-5	TGTGCCAGCAGCTCAACGGGACTAGCGGGAGCCAAGACCCAGTACTTC	CASSSTGLAGAKTQYF
NA	many	TRBV14	TRBJ1-2	TGTGCCAGCAGCGGACGGGGTAGAGGTAGTGGCTACACCTTC	CASSGRGRGSGYTF
TRBD1	NA	TRBV7-2	TRBJ1-6	TGTGCCAGCAGCTTTCCGGGACAGGGGTTTAATTCACCCCTCCACTTT	CASSFPGQGFNSPLHF
TRBD2	NA	TRBV7-9	TRBJ2-3	TGTGCCAGCAGCCCAGAGCGGGGGACAGATACGCAGTATTTT	CASSPERGTDTQYF
TRBD1	few	TRBV4-3	TRBJ2-7	TGCGCCAGCAGCCAGGGACAGTTCGGCTCCTACGAGCAGTACTTC	CASSQGQFGSYEQYF
NA	NA	TRBV20-1	TRBJ2-3	TGCAGTGCGAGGATGACTAGCACAGATACGCAGTATTTT	CSARMTSTDTQYF
TRBD1	NA	TRBV27	TRBJ2-7	TGTGCCAGCAGTTTAGACAGGGGTTTCCCTTACGAGCAGTACTTC	CASSLDRGFPYEQYF
TRBD2	NA	TRBV4-2	TRBJ2-7	TGTGCCAGCAGCCAAGAGACTAGCGGGAGGCATGAGCAGTACTTC	CASSQETSGRHEQYF
TRBD1	many	TRBV7-2	TRBJ2-1	TGTGCCAGCAGCTTGGACAGGGGAGGCTACAATGAGCAGTTCTTC	CASSLDRGGYNEQFF
TRBD2	many	TRBV12-3/TRBV12-4	TRBJ2-7	TGTGCCAGCGGACTTCAACGGGGGGGAGCCTACGAGCAGTACTTC	CASGLQRGGAYEQYF
NA	NA	TRBV19	TRBJ2-7	TGTGCCAGTAGTAAAGTATCCGGTGTCTCCTACGAGCAGTACTTC	CASSKVSGVSYEQYF